Below, one TCR beta chain is given with its context. The antigen is unknown. CDR3 length equals 14 residues. The germline V gene has CDR1 SNHLY and CDR2 FYNNEI. Trimming at V came to 7 bases and at J to 6 bases, leaving 10 bases not matched to a gene. Clones were read by immunoSEQ multiplex PCR, and TCRdb kept only the in-frame ones, dropping some. This table has over 85,000 clones, 94% appearing once. The data were taken from a study of siplizumab effects on memory and regulatory T cells. Study results and limitations: There were only a minor fraction of alloreactive clones that mapped to unstimulated subsets.

The J gene is TRBJ2-7, the V gene TRBV2; 9 bases line up with TRBD1. The sequence was collected from a human donor in good health. Sequenced input: non-Treg CD4+ T cells sorted from blood. CDR3 nucleotide sequence: TGTGCCAGCACCACCGGGACAGGGTCGGGCGAGCAGTACTTC. This encodes CASTTGTGSGEQYF.